This T cell receptor (beta chain) was captured in a study of CD4 and CD8 cells across lung adenocarcinoma regions. The patients had localized lung adenocarcinoma, a non-small cell subtype. TCRdb re-called the PCR reads through MiXCR, storing one row per CDR3 protein. In the table there are some 8,000 distinct CDR3 sequences, less than 70% of which are singletons. CDR1 and CDR2 (germline): SGHTA, FQGNSA. This CDR3 has 13 amino acids. Trimming removed 3 bases at V and 5 bases at J, with 8 bases between. The table lists this clonotype with many counts. This sequence was found in a female donor with lung adenocarcinoma. The CD4 and CD8 labels of this study may be unreliable. The sequencing sample was made of CD8+ T cells from the center of a lung tumor. The chain recombines TRBV7-2 with TRBJ1-5; D remains ambiguous. CDR3 sequence: CASSFLADQPQHF. Here the CDR3 DNA reads TGTGCCAGCAGCTTTTTGGCTGATCAGCCCCAGCATTTT.